The next 6 T cell receptor beta chains were all read from a single sample in a study of OX40 agonist ivuxolimab in advanced cancers. Profiled with immunoSEQ multiplex PCR; TCRdb holds only in-frame clones, not every one. The sample records tens of thousands of clones, over 75% being singletons. The input for sequencing was CD4+ or CD8+ T cells sorted from blood, taken in a trial of the OX40 agonist ivuxolimab. All receptors come from an adult with an advanced solid tumor such as melanoma, head and neck, liver or kidney cancer.

The rearrangement links TRBV14 to TRBJ2-7; weak D call: TRBD1 (6 bases). Per germline, CDR1 SGHDN and CDR2 FVKESK. The germline V and J ends were trimmed by 4 bases and 0 bases, with 13 bases remaining between them. The CDR3 is 15 amino acids. This chain's CDR3 is CASSPETGSSYEQYF. The CDR3, as DNA: TGTGCCAGCAGCCCCGAAACAGGGAGCTCCTACGAGCAGTACTTC.

The chain joins TRBV27 to TRBJ1-1; 9 bases map to TRBD1. Germline V gene data show CDR1 as MNHEY and CDR2 as SMNVEV (reference sequence). The CDR3 runs 12 residues. The ends lost 4 bases at V and 13 bases at J; junction bases unmatched: 7. The CDR3: CASSSRDRAIFF. The DNA of the CDR3 is TGTGCCAGCAGTTCCCGGGACAGGGCGATTTTCTTT.

V and J are TRBV6-1 and TRBJ2-5, with D possibly being TRBD2 (5 bases). The CDR3 totals 15 residues. The germline V gene encodes CDR1 MNHNS and CDR2 SASEGT. Trimming took off 6 bases at V and 3 bases at J, with 17 bases between the two ends. The CDR3: CASRVRASGKETQYF. CDR3 sequence (DNA): TGTGCCAGCAGGGTTCGGGCCTCGGGGAAAGAGACCCAGTACTTC.

The rearrangement uses TRBV28 and TRBJ2-1; 7 nucleotides match TRBD2. This CDR3 comprises 16 residues. V lost 3 bases and J lost 5; bases outside the gene matches: 10. CDR1 MDHEN and CDR2 SYDVKM come from the germline V gene. In DNA form, the CDR3 reads TGTGCCAGCAGTTTGGCTAGCGGCCGACCTAACAATGAGCAGTTCTTC. Translated: CASSLASGRPNNEQFF.

The rearrangement links TRBV4-2 to TRBJ1-1, with unresolved D. V was cut by 3 bases and J by 0 bases, with 8 bases left in between. Per germline, CDR1 LGHNA and CDR2 YNFKEQ. This CDR3 region has 14 residues. The CDR3 region has the DNA TGTGCCAGCAGCCACGGGCAGATGAACACTGAAGCTTTCTTT. Protein: CASSHGQMNTEAFF.

The genes are TRBV7-9 and TRBJ2-5; 11 bases are a match to TRBD2. This CDR3 has 16 amino acids. The ends lost 5 bases at V and 3 bases at J; junction bases unmatched: 8. Germline CDR1 reads SEHNR; CDR2 reads FQNEAQ (reference sequence). CDR3 sequence (DNA): TGTGCCAGCAGCCAAGGGACTAGCGGCCTCAAAGAGACCCAGTACTTC. This translates into CASSQGTSGLKETQYF.